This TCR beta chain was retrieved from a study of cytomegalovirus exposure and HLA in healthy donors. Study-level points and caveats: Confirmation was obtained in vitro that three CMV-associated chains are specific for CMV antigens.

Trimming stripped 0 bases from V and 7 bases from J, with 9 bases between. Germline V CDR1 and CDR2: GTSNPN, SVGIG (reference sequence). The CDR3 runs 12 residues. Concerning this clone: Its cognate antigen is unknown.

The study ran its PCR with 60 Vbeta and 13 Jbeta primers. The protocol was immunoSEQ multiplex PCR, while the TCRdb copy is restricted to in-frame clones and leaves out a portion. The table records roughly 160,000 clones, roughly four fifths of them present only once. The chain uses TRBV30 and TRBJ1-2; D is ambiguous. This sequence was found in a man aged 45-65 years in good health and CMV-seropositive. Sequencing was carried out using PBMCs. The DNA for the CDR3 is TGTGCCTGGAGTGTTGGACTCACTGGCTACACCTTC. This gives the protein CAWSVGLTGYTF.